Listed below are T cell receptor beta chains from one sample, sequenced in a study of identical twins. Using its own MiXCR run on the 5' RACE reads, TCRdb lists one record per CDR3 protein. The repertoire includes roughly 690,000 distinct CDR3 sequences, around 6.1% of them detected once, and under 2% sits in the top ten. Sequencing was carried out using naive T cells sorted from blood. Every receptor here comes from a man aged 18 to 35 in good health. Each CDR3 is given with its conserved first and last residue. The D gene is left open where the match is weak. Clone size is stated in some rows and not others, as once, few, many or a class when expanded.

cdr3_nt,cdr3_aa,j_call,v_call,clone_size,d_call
TGCAGTGCATTGACAGTTATGAACACTGAAGCTTTCTTT,CSALTVMNTEAFF,TRBJ1-1,TRBV20-1,many,NA
TGCGCCAGCAGCGTGCAGACAGGGGGTTTGACTGAAGCTTTCTTT,CASSVQTGGLTEAFF,TRBJ1-1,TRBV5-1,few,TRBD1
TGCGCCAGCAGCTTGGATCGGGGACTCACAGATACGCAGTATTTT,CASSLDRGLTDTQYF,TRBJ2-3,TRBV5-1,NA,NA
TGTGCCAGCATCTCGAGACTAGCGGGAGGGCCTGCGAACACCGGGGAGCTGTTTTTT,CASISRLAGGPANTGELFF,TRBJ2-2,TRBV12-3/TRBV12-4,many,TRBD2
TGCAGTGTTGGTGGAATCCCAATGGGGGGCTACACCTTC,CSVGGIPMGGYTF,TRBJ1-2,TRBV20-1,NA,NA
TGTGCCACCAGTGACAGGGACAGGGGGGAAAACATTCAGTACTTC,CATSDRDRGENIQYF,TRBJ2-4,TRBV24-1,many,TRBD1
TGTGCCAGCAGCGTACTCGAGAACACTGAAGCTTTCTTT,CASSVLENTEAFF,TRBJ1-1,TRBV9,many,NA
TGTGCCAGCAGTGAAGTAGATAACAATGAGCAGTTCTTC,CASSEVDNNEQFF,TRBJ2-1,TRBV2,NA,NA
TGTGCCAGCAGCCCCTCGGGACAGGGGATTGAAGCTTTCTTT,CASSPSGQGIEAFF,TRBJ1-1,TRBV3-1,few,TRBD1
TGTGCCAGTAGCACAGCCCCAGATACGCAGTATTTT,CASSTAPDTQYF,TRBJ2-3,TRBV19,NA,NA
TGTGCCAGCAGTTTTTCACTAGCGGGAAGCTCCTACAATGAGCAGTTCTTC,CASSFSLAGSSYNEQFF,TRBJ2-1,TRBV12-3/TRBV12-4,few,TRBD2
TGTGCCAGCAGTTACTCGGGACAACCCTACAATGAGCAGTTCTTC,CASSYSGQPYNEQFF,TRBJ2-1,TRBV6-2/TRBV6-3,many,NA
TGCGCCAGCAGCCGAACAGGGGTCCCAACTAATGAAAAACTGTTTTTT,CASSRTGVPTNEKLFF,TRBJ1-4,TRBV4-1,NA,TRBD1
TGCAGCGTTGATGGGCGGAACCAAGAGACCCAGTACTTC,CSVDGRNQETQYF,TRBJ2-5,TRBV29-1,many,NA
TGTGCCAGCAGTCAGAGACAGGCGACCTACGAGCAGTACTTC,CASSQRQATYEQYF,TRBJ2-7,TRBV12-3/TRBV12-4,many,NA
TGTGCCAGCAGTTTAGGGTTTGGTGGTCAAGAGACCCAGTACTTC,CASSLGFGGQETQYF,TRBJ2-5,TRBV27,NA,NA
TGTGCCAGCAGCTCGACAGGGGTGGCCGGGGAGCTGTTTTTT,CASSSTGVAGELFF,TRBJ2-2,TRBV7-3,NA,TRBD1
TGTGCCAGCAGTTTAGGTCTTCAATTAAAAGAGACCCAGTACTTC,CASSLGLQLKETQYF,TRBJ2-5,TRBV12-3/TRBV12-4,many,NA
TGCAGTGCTCCCCGGCGGGGGGGCGGGAACTCCTACAATGAGCAGTTCTTC,CSAPRRGGGNSYNEQFF,TRBJ2-1,TRBV20-1,many,TRBD2
TGTGCCAGCAGCTCCCGGACACCCACCTTAAACTATGGCTACACCTTC,CASSSRTPTLNYGYTF,TRBJ1-2,TRBV5-5,many,NA
TGTGCCAGCACACGGACTAGTTACGGGGAGCTGTTTTTT,CASTRTSYGELFF,TRBJ2-2,TRBV9,many,TRBD2
TGTGCCAGCAGTTTACCACCGGGACTAGCGGAGCAGTTCTTC,CASSLPPGLAEQFF,TRBJ2-1,TRBV28,many,TRBD2
TGTGCCAGCAGCGTATCAGGGACGGAGGACACTGAAGCTTTCTTT,CASSVSGTEDTEAFF,TRBJ1-1,TRBV5-5,NA,NA
TGTGCCAGCAGCTTTAAACGTGGGGATACAGATACGCAGTATTTT,CASSFKRGDTDTQYF,TRBJ2-3,TRBV7-8,few,NA
TGTGCCAGCAGCCCCGGGACTAGCGGCAATGAGCAGTTCTTC,CASSPGTSGNEQFF,TRBJ2-1,TRBV7-2,many,TRBD2
TGTGCCAGCATCCGAACCCCAGAGGGAAACACCATATATTTT,CASIRTPEGNTIYF,TRBJ1-3,TRBV12-3/TRBV12-4,few,NA
TGTGCCAGCTCCCCAACACCGAGCCAAGAGACCCAGTACTTC,CASSPTPSQETQYF,TRBJ2-5,TRBV18,many,NA
TGTGCCAGCACTGACAGTGCAACTAATGAAAAACTGTTTTTT,CASTDSATNEKLFF,TRBJ1-4,TRBV6-1,many,NA
TGCGCCAGCAGCTTGACAGGGTTGAACTACGAGCAGTACTTC,CASSLTGLNYEQYF,TRBJ2-7,TRBV5-1,many,NA
TGTGCCAGCAGCTCAGGGAGGGAAGCTTTCTTT,CASSSGREAFF,TRBJ1-1,TRBV7-9,many,NA
TGCGCCAGCAGCCCAGACTCAGGTCGAGAGACCCAGTACTTC,CASSPDSGRETQYF,TRBJ2-5,TRBV5-1,many,NA
TGCAGCGTTGCAGGGGACAGCAATCAGCCCCAGCATTTT,CSVAGDSNQPQHF,TRBJ1-5,TRBV29-1,many,NA
TGTGCCAGCAGAGAGACAGGGGGTAGCTACGAGCAGTACTTC,CASRETGGSYEQYF,TRBJ2-7,TRBV28,many,TRBD1
TGTGCCAGCACCCTACGACTAGCGGGAGGGAACTCCTACAATGAGCAGTTCTTC,CASTLRLAGGNSYNEQFF,TRBJ2-1,TRBV6-2/TRBV6-3,few,TRBD2
TGTGCCAGCAGTTTATTACTAGCGGGAGGCTACGAGCAGTACTTC,CASSLLLAGGYEQYF,TRBJ2-7,TRBV28,few,TRBD2
TGCGCCAGCAGCTTGGCCCCGGGACTAGCGGGAGGGCCCGCATTCTACAATGAGCAGTTCTTC,CASSLAPGLAGGPAFYNEQFF,TRBJ2-1,TRBV5-1,NA,TRBD2
TGTGCCTCCGGGACGGGCCTTAGCAATCAGCCCCAGCATTTT,CASGTGLSNQPQHF,TRBJ1-5,TRBV3-1,many,NA
TGTGCCAGCAGCCTCGAACAGGACTCTGGAAACACCATATATTTT,CASSLEQDSGNTIYF,TRBJ1-3,TRBV7-6,many,NA
TGTGCCAGCTCTGCGGGAGGGCCATGGCGGTTCGTTCAGTACTTC,CASSAGGPWRFVQYF,TRBJ2-4,TRBV28,NA,TRBD2
TGCAGCGTTGTGCCCCAGCGGTGGAACACTGAAGCTTTCTTT,CSVVPQRWNTEAFF,TRBJ1-1,TRBV29-1,many,NA
TGTGCCAGCAGCCGGACAGGGTCCCACCAAGAGACCCAGTACTTC,CASSRTGSHQETQYF,TRBJ2-5,TRBV11-2,few,TRBD1
TGTGCCACAAATAGGGGTGCCGGGGAGCTGTTTTTT,CATNRGAGELFF,TRBJ2-2,TRBV24-1,many,NA